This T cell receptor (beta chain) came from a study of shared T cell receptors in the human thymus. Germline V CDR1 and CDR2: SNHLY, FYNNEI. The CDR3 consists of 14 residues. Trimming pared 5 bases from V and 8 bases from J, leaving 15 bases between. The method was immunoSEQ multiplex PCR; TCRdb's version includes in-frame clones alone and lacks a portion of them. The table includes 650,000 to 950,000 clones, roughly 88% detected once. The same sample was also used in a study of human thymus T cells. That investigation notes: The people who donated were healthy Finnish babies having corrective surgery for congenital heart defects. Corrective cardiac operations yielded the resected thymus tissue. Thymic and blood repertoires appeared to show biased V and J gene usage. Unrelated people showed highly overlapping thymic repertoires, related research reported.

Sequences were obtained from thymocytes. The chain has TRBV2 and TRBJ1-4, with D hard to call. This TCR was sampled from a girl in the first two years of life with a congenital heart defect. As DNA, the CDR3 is TGTGCCAGCAGTCGGCCCCCACGGGGAGAAAAACTGTTTTTT. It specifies CASSRPPRGEKLFF.